This TCR beta chain is from a study of shared clonotypes between healthy human individuals. Of note for this clone: Its antigen is currently unknown.

TCRdb's table, derived via immunoSEQ multiplex PCR, lists solely in-frame clones and lacks some. The sample contains about 2 million clones, over 85% of which appear only once. The germline CDR1 and CDR2 sequences are GTSNPN and SVGIG (reference sequence). V gave up 1 base and J gave up 3 bases; unmatched junction bases: 4. This CDR3 has 14 amino acids. The naive CD8 fraction comprised CD45RO-negative cells positively selected for CCR7 and excluded terminally differentiated effector memory CD45RA+ cells. Study-level points and caveats: Against clonotypes common to all four donors, non-shared ones had lower generation probabilities.

The sequence was collected from a man between 18 and 35 years old in good health. The material sequenced was naive CD8+ T cells sorted from blood. The chain combines TRBV30 with TRBJ2-3; TRBD2 matches 7 bases. The CDR3, as DNA: TGTGCCTGGAGTGGTCTGGGGGGGACAGATACGCAGTATTTT. Protein sequence: CAWSGLGGTDTQYF.